This TCR beta chain was found in a study of shared clonotypes between healthy human individuals. Sequencing used immunoSEQ multiplex PCR; TCRdb keeps in-frame clones, though not all of them. This sample has 1.5 million to 2.5 million clones, with roughly 94% found just once. V shed 0 bases and J shed 4 bases, with 7 bases lying between them. Germline V gene data show CDR1 as SGDLS and CDR2 as YYNGEE. This CDR3 has 14 residues. Selected positively for CCR7 and CD45RO-negative, naive CD8 cells excluded terminally differentiated effector memory CD45RA+ cells. Comment on this clone: Other DNA sequences of this sample code for an identical CDR3.

The clonotype originates from a man aged 18 to 30 in good health. The sequenced sample consisted of naive CD8+ T cells sorted from blood. The chain joins TRBV9 to TRBJ2-2; D gene ambiguous. The CDR3 reads CASSVGQSTGELFF. CDR3 in DNA: TGTGCCAGCAGCGTAGGCCAGAGCACCGGGGAGCTGTTTTTT.